Described below is a single TCR beta chain sequence and its context. Antigen: not known. Germline values: CDR1 MDHEN, CDR2 SYDVKM. The trim removed 6 bases at V and 3 bases at J, leaving 2 bases unmatched. The CDR3 spans 13 residues. The record originates from a study of blood T cells in healthy people across ages. Study results and caveats: CMV infection status of these donors was not known.

It was with a sample-barcoded 5' primer and a J-beta primer mix that a second PCR of roughly 7 to 12 cycles was run. The template-switch adaptor, which had 12 random nucleotides, put a tag on each cDNA molecule. TCRdb reanalysed the 5' RACE reads using MiXCR and keeps one entry per CDR3 protein. Among around 820,000 distinct CDR3 sequences listed, around a quarter were seen once. A further study also used this sample, focusing on T cells of mothers and their children. That study adds: Using approximately 1.5 ug per 15 ul, all extracted RNA underwent cDNA synthesis. Biologically related mothers and children overlapped slightly more than unrelated pairs, a non-significant difference.

The chain is built from TRBV28 and TRBJ2-7, with 10 bases aligning to TRBD1. The specimen was blood. The sequence was obtained from a boy aged 5 to 17 in good health. The chain's CDR3 is CASRGTGDYEQYF. As DNA, the CDR3 is TGTGCCAGCAGGGGGACAGGGGACTACGAGCAGTACTTC.